These 27 T cell receptor beta chains came from one sample sequenced in a study of blood T cell repertoires in COVID-19. TCRdb's copy holds only in-frame clones and misses some; the assay was immunoSEQ multiplex PCR. There are approximately 170,000 clones in the sample; 82% occur only once, and over 9.5% lies in the top ten. Sequencing was carried out using peripheral blood. The receptors stem from an elderly woman with active or convalescent COVID-19.

This clone turned up a few times. CDR3 residues: CASSVPGTGGLANEQFF. CDR3 nucleotide sequence: TGTGCCAGCAGCGTACCCGGGACAGGGGGGTTAGCCAATGAGCAGTTCTTC. This rearrangement joins TRBV7-9 to TRBJ2-1; 11 bases line up with TRBD1. After removal of 5 bases from V and 6 bases from J, the junction contained 12 bases not matched to a gene. Germline CDR1 reads SEHNR; CDR2 reads FQNEAQ (reference sequence). The CDR3 extends over 17 amino acids.

The rearrangement joins TRBV6-5 to TRBJ1-3, with no clear D. This CDR3 comprises 15 residues. Per the germline V gene, CDR1 is MNHEY and CDR2 is SVGAGI. Trimming left V 0 bases short and J 2 bases short, with 8 bases between. CDR3 nucleotides: TGTGCCAGCAGTTACTCTTCGGGAGCTGGAAACACCATATATTTT. Its translation is CASSYSSGAGNTIYF.

This chain connects TRBV15 to TRBJ2-5, with TRBD2 identical over 10 bases. V lost 2 bases, J lost 6 bases, and 6 bases stayed unmatched. Germline values: CDR1 LNHNV, CDR2 YYDKDF (reference sequence). The CDR3 contains 15 residues. CDR3 loop: CATSRIPLAGQTQYF. The CDR3 nucleotides read TGTGCCACCAGCAGAATTCCACTAGCGGGACAGACCCAGTACTTC.

The chain employs TRBV6-5 and TRBJ1-2; D possibly corresponds to TRBD1 (5 bases). The V gene lost 2 bases and the J gene lost 5 bases, with 9 bases spanning the gap. CDR1 and CDR2 (germline): MNHEY, SVGAGI. This CDR3 is 13 amino acids long. Here the CDR3 DNA reads TGTGCCAGCAGTTACAGGGGCCGATATGGCTACACCTTC. Protein product: CASSYRGRYGYTF.

The chain carries TRBV6-5 and TRBJ2-6; TRBD1 matches at 7 bases. J lost 4 bases, V lost 4 bases, and 4 bases had no gene match. CDR1 MNHEY and CDR2 SVGAGI come from the germline V gene. There are 15 residues in the CDR3. This CDR3 reads CASSSRGRGANVLTF. In DNA, the CDR3 is TGTGCCAGCAGTTCTAGGGGGCGAGGGGCCAACGTCCTGACTTTC.

The sample holds a few counts of this clone. V is TRBV19 and J is TRBJ2-3, with 10 nucleotides matching TRBD2. The CDR3 is 16 amino acids. Germline CDR1 is LNHDA and CDR2 is SQIVND (reference sequence). The junction had 7 bases not matched to a gene; V was cut back by 3 bases and J by 4 bases. The DNA for the CDR3 is TGTGCCAGTAGTATTGTCTCTAGCGGGAGCGCAGATACGCAGTATTTT. Its translation is CASSIVSSGSADTQYF.

As for this clone: Relative to the germline gene, one junction end is altered; a read error may explain this. The chain uses TRBV15 and TRBJ2-1, with D maybe TRBD2 (5 bases). CDR3 length: 15 residues. Germline CDR1 LNHNV, CDR2 YYDKDF (reference sequence). The CDR3 DNA is TGTGCCGCCAGCGGTCGAAGCGACTCCTACAATGAGCAGTTCTTC. Translation: CAASGRSDSYNEQFF.

The chain is built from TRBV7-7 and TRBJ2-1, with D uncertain. This CDR3 region has 15 residues. Trimming shortened V by 0 bases and J by 0 bases, and 6 bases separated the two germline ends. The germline gives CDR1 SSHAT, CDR2 FNYEAQ (reference sequence). This CDR3 is CASSLASSSYNEQFF. CDR3 DNA sequence: TGTGCCAGCAGCTTAGCCTCGAGCTCCTACAATGAGCAGTTCTTC.

The CDR3 DNA follows: TGTGCCAGCAGTGTGGAGGGGTCTGGAAACACCATATATTTT. It is translated as CASSVEGSGNTIYF. The rearrangement uses TRBV2 and TRBJ1-3, with a tentative D call TRBD1 (5 bases). This CDR3 has 14 amino acids. Germline V gene sequence: CDR1 SNHLY, CDR2 FYNNEI. Trimming left V 4 bases short and J 1 base short, with 8 bases between. The full variable domain, with the rest looked up from reference TRBV2 and TRBJ1-3, is EPEVTQTPSHQVTQMGQEVILRCVPISNHLYFYWYRQILGQKVEFLVSFYNNEISEKSEIFDDQFSVERPDGSNFTLKIRSTKLEDSAMYFCASSVEGSGNTIYFGEGSWLTVV.

Only one count was recorded for this clone. V usage is TRBV5-4 and J usage is TRBJ2-3; D is unclear. V lost 1 base, J lost 4 bases, and 7 bases lay in between. The CDR3 runs 13 residues. Germline-derived CDR1 and CDR2 are SGHNT and YYREEE (reference sequence). This CDR3 reads CASSLSGADTQYF. CDR3 DNA sequence: TGTGCCAGCAGCTTGTCAGGCGCAGATACGCAGTATTTT.

The chain uses TRBV5-1 and TRBJ1-1; no clear D. V gave up 6 bases and J gave up 2 bases, with 14 bases separating them. The CDR3 has 14 residues. Germline V lookup: CDR1 SGHRS, CDR2 YFSETQ. CDR3 nucleotides: TGCGCCAGCACCACAAACAGCCTAAACACTGAAGCTTTCTTT. Its translation: CASTTNSLNTEAFF.

This chain joins TRBV20-1 and TRBJ2-1; TRBD1 matches at 7 bases. The ends lost 3 bases at V and 2 bases at J; junction bases unmatched: 10. Germline V lookup: CDR1 DFQATT, CDR2 SNEGSKA (reference sequence). The CDR3 has 16 amino acids. The CDR3 protein is CSASGGYRGTYNEQFF. The CDR3 region has the DNA TGCAGTGCTAGTGGGGGCTACAGGGGTACCTACAATGAGCAGTTCTTC.

The chain combines TRBV11-3 with TRBJ2-3, with D maybe TRBD1 (5 bases). This CDR3 is built from 14 residues. CDR1 and CDR2 from the germline V gene are SGHNT and YENEEA. The V gene lost 1 base and the J gene lost 4 bases, with 9 bases spanning the gap. The CDR3 DNA sequence: TGTGCCAGCAGCTTAGGGCAGGGCCCAGATACGCAGTATTTT. Translated: CASSLGQGPDTQYF.

This chain uses TRBV7-3 with TRBJ2-7, with D possibly TRBD2 on 6 matching bases. Per germline, CDR1 SGHTA and CDR2 FQGTGA. V lost 1 base and J lost 0, with 10 bases in between. The CDR3 consists of 15 residues. DNA for the CDR3: TGTGCCAGCAGCTTAAGGAGGGGAAGCTCCTACGAGCAGTACTTC. This codes for CASSLRRGSSYEQYF.

The V call is TRBV28, the J call TRBJ2-2; TRBD1 matches 8 bases. This CDR3 is 15 amino acids long. The V gene end was trimmed by 5 bases and the J gene end by 1 base; junction bases not matched to a gene: 3. CDR1 MDHEN and CDR2 SYDVKM come from the germline V gene. The CDR3 region has the DNA TGTGCCAGCAGTCTTGGACAGGGGAACACCGGGGAGCTGTTTTTT. Its protein product is CASSLGQGNTGELFF.

CDR3 region: CASSPKRETTDTQYF. Here the CDR3 DNA reads TGTGCCAGCTCACCAAAGAGGGAGACAACAGATACGCAGTATTTT. The chain links TRBV18 to TRBJ2-3, with D maybe TRBD2 (5 bases). The germline V gene encodes CDR1 KGHSH and CDR2 LQKENI. Trimming took 2 bases from V and 3 from J, leaving 12 bases between them. The CDR3 runs to 15 residues.

This chain connects TRBV24-1 to TRBJ2-5, with 10 bases identical to TRBD2. The CDR3 length is 16 residues. The J segment lost 5 bases and the V segment lost 1 base, leaving 6 bases of the junction unmatched. Germline CDR1 reads KGHDR; CDR2 reads SFDVKD. This CDR3 is CATSDLSGRAGETQYF. The CDR3 region has the DNA TGTGCCACCAGTGATTTAAGCGGGAGGGCCGGGGAGACCCAGTACTTC.

The chain links TRBV1 to TRBJ2-1; TRBD2 reflects the table's D call only, with no check against the DNA. TRBV1 is deemed a pseudogene. This CDR3 is 18 amino acids long. The CDR3, as DNA: TGCACCAGCAGCCAACCCAGGACTAGCGGGAGCTCCTACAATGAGCAGTTCTTC. It codes for CTSSQPRTSGSSYNEQFF.

This chain links TRBV5-5 with TRBJ2-5; no clear D. The CDR3 loop spans 16 amino acids. The V end lost 2 bases, the J end lost 2 bases, and 16 bases lay between the germline ends. Germline V gene sequence: CDR1 SGHKS, CDR2 YYEKEE (reference sequence). In DNA, the CDR3 is TGTGCCAGCAGCTTTTCCCCTTCGACGGAGCAAGAGACCCAGTACTTC. Residues: CASSFSPSTEQETQYF.

This chain links TRBV6-5 with TRBJ2-1, with D perhaps matching TRBD2 (5 bases). V lost 6 bases and J 9 bases, leaving 15 bases between the germline ends. Germline V gene lookup returns CDR1 MNHEY and CDR2 SVGAGI. The CDR3 totals 13 residues. CDR3: CASSRTSPVEQFF. In nucleotides, the CDR3 is TGTGCCAGCAGCAGGACTTCCCCGGTTGAGCAGTTCTTC.

The rearrangement joins TRBV6-5 to TRBJ1-4; D call uncertain. Germline V gene sequence: CDR1 MNHEY, CDR2 SVGAGI. With 6 bases removed from V and 1 base from J, the gap between germline ends came to 3 bases. This CDR3 region has 12 residues. The CDR3 loop is CASSRTNEKLFF. The CDR3 coding sequence is TGTGCCAGCAGCAGAACTAATGAAAAACTGTTTTTT.

The chain uses TRBV5-1 and TRBJ2-5; the D is unclear. Trimming removed 5 bases from V and 1 base from J, with 9 bases in between. The germline V gene has CDR1 SGHRS and CDR2 YFSETQ. The CDR3 has 13 amino acids. The CDR3 protein is CASRGEPQETQYF. The CDR3 region has the DNA TGCGCCAGCAGAGGAGAACCCCAAGAGACCCAGTACTTC.

There are a few counts of this clone. The chain carries TRBV3-1 (or the pseudogene TRBV3-2) and TRBJ1-6; no firm D call. Between the trimmed V and J ends, which lost 1 base and 6 bases, there was a span of 7 bases. This CDR3 spans 14 amino acids. Germline CDR1 is LGHDT and CDR2 is YNNKEL (reference sequence). The CDR3 sequence: CASSQGSVNSPLHF. The CDR3 bases are TGTGCCAGCAGCCAAGGGTCAGTTAATTCACCCCTCCACTTT.

In nucleotides, the CDR3 is TGTGCCAGTAGTATGACGGGGGGTTGGAATTCACCCCTCCACTTT. Translated, it gives CASSMTGGWNSPLHF. The chain employs TRBV19 and TRBJ1-6; weak D call: TRBD1 (5 bases). The germline gives CDR1 LNHDA, CDR2 SQIVND (reference sequence). Trimming removed 3 bases at V and 7 bases at J, with 13 bases between. The CDR3 loop spans 15 amino acids.

The V gene is TRBV3-1 (or the pseudogene TRBV3-2), the J gene TRBJ1-2; TRBD1 matches 11 bases. The CDR3 length is 14 residues. Germline trimming cut 5 bases from V and 10 bases from J; bases unmatched to any gene: 9. Germline values: CDR1 LGHDT, CDR2 YNNKEL (reference sequence). The chain's CDR3 is CASSLRTGGEDYTF. The CDR3 coding sequence is TGTGCCAGCAGCTTACGGACAGGGGGCGAGGACTACACCTTC.

The chain combines TRBV2 with TRBJ2-3, with 12 bases identical to TRBD2. Trimming removed 2 bases from V and 4 bases from J; junction bases left unmatched: 7. Looked up from germline, CDR1 is SNHLY and CDR2 is FYNNEI. The length of the CDR3 is 17 residues. CDR3 nucleotides: TGTGCCAGCAGTGAAATCCGCCTAGCGGGAGGGCCAGATACGCAGTATTTT. Amino acid sequence: CASSEIRLAGGPDTQYF.

The rearrangement links TRBV27 to TRBJ2-5; TRBD2 matches 12 bases. V shed 2 bases, J shed 6 bases, and the junction held 7 bases outside the gene matches. Germline CDR1 and CDR2: MNHEY and SMNVEV (reference sequence). This CDR3 contains 16 residues. The CDR3 coding sequence is TGTGCCAGCAGTTTAGGGCTAGCGGGAGGGAGGAAGACCCAGTACTTC. It encodes CASSLGLAGGRKTQYF.